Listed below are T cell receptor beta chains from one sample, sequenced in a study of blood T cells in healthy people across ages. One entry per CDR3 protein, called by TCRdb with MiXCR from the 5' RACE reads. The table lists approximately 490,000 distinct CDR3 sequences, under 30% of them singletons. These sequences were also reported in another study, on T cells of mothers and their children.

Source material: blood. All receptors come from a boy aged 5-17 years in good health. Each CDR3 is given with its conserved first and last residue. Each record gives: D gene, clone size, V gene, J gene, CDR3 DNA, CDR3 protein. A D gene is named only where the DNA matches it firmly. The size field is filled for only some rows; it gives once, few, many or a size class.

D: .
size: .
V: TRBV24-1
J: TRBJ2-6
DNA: TGTGCCACCAGTGATTCACCGGGCTCTGGGGCCAACGTCCTGACTTTC
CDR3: CATSDSPGSGANVLTF

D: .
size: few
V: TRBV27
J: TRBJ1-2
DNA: TGTGCCAGCAGAACGGGGCAGAATGGCTACACCTTC
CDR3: CASRTGQNGYTF

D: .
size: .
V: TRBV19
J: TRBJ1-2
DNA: TGTGCCAGTAGTATAACATCGGGTCTCGTTAACTATGGCTACACCTTC
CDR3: CASSITSGLVNYGYTF

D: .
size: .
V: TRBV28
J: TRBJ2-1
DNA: TGTGCCAGCAGTGGGGATAGGAGCTCCTACAATGAGCAGTTCTTC
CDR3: CASSGDRSSYNEQFF

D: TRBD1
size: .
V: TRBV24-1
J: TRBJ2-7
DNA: TGTGCCACCAGTGAGTCGGGGACAGGTCGAGCCTACGAGCAGTACTTC
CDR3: CATSESGTGRAYEQYF

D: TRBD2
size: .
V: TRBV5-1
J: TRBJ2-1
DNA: TGCGCCAGCAGCTCCACGGGACGGGGGGATTCTGAGCAGTTCTTC
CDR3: CASSSTGRGDSEQFF

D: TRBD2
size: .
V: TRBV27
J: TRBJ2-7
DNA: TGTGCCAGCAGGCTAGCGGGGCCCCCCTACGAGCAGTACTTC
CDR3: CASRLAGPPYEQYF

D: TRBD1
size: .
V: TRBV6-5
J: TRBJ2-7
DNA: TGTGCCAGCAGTTACGCGGACAGGGGGCGCGAGCAGTACTTC
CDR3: CASSYADRGREQYF

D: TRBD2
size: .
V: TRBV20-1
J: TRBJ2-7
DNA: TGCAGTGTACTAGCGGGGGGCACCTACGAGCAGTACTTC
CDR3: CSVLAGGTYEQYF

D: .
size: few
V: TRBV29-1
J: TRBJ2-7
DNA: TGCAGCGTTGAAGACTATCAGTGGGGGAGATCCTACGAGCAGTACTTC
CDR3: CSVEDYQWGRSYEQYF

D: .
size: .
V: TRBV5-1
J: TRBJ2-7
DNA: TGCGCCAGCAGCTTGGCCAGGGACGGCTCCTACGAGCAGTACTTC
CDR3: CASSLARDGSYEQYF

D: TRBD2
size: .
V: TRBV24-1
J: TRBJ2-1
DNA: TGTGCCGCCAGTGGCGGGGGGGCCAGGAATGAGCAGTTCTTC
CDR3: CAASGGGARNEQFF

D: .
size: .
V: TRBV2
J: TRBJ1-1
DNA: TGTGCCAGCAGTGAATCCCCCCGGGACCGGTTGAACACTGAAGCTTTCTTT
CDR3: CASSESPRDRLNTEAFF

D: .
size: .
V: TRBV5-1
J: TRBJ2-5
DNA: TGCGCCAGCAGCTTGGGGGAAATGGCAGAGACCCAGTACTTC
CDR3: CASSLGEMAETQYF

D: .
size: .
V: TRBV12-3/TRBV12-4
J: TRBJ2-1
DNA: TGTGCCAGCAGCTCGGCCCCCCGGAACGCTTACAATGAGCAGTTCTTC
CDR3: CASSSAPRNAYNEQFF

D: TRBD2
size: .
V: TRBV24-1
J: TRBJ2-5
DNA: TGTGCCACCAGTGATTTTAGCGGGGACAAAGAGACCCAGTACTTC
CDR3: CATSDFSGDKETQYF

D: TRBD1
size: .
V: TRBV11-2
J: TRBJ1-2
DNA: TGTGCCAGCAGCCTAGAGGGAGACAGGGGAGGCTACACCTTC
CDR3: CASSLEGDRGGYTF

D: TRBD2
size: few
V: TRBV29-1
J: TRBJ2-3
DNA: TGCAGCGTTGAGTATAGCGGGTCTCGTCCTAGCACAGATACGCAGTATTTT
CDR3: CSVEYSGSRPSTDTQYF

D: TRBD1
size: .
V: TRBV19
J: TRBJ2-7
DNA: TGTGCCAGTAGTGCGTATTCCGGGACAGGGCATGAGCAGTACTTC
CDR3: CASSAYSGTGHEQYF

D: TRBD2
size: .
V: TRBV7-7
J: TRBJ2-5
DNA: TGTGCTAGCAGCCCCGGGACTAGCGGTTATCAAGAGACCCAGTACTTC
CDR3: CASSPGTSGYQETQYF

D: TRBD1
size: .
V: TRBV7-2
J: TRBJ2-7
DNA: TGTGCCAGCAGCTTAGACAGGGGGCAGTTTTACGAGCAGTACTTC
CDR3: CASSLDRGQFYEQYF

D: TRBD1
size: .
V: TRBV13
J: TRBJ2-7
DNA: TGTGCCAGCAGCTGGGGACAGGACGAGCAGTACTTC
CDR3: CASSWGQDEQYF

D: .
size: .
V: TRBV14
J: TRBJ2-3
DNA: TGTGCCAGCAGCCAGCGACTAGAGGATACGCAGTATTTT
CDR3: CASSQRLEDTQYF

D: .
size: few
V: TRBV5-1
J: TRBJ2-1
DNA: TGCGCCAGCAGCACCGGGACGCTGGGCTACAATGAGCAGTTCTTC
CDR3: CASSTGTLGYNEQFF

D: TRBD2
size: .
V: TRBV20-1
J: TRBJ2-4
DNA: TGCAGTGCTAGAGAGAAGCGACGTACTAGCGGGGGGTTTTTCCTAGCCAAAAACATTCAGTACTTC
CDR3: CSAREKRRTSGGFFLAKNIQYF

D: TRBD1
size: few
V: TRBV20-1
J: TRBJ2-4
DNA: TGCAGTGCTAGAGTGCGCAACAGGGGCCCTTTAGTAGCCAAAAACATTCAGTACTTC
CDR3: CSARVRNRGPLVAKNIQYF

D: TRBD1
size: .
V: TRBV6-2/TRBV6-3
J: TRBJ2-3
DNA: TGTGCCAGCACCCGTGGGACAGGGTATTTTGAGGACCATACGCAGTATTTT
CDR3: CASTRGTGYFEDHTQYF

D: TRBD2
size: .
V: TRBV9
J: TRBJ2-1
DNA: TGTGCCAGCAGCGTAGAGGTGGGAGGGTACAATGAGCAGTTCTTC
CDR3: CASSVEVGGYNEQFF

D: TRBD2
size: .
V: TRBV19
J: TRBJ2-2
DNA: TGTGCCAGTAGTAGAGCGGGGGTCAACACCGGGGAGCTGTTTTTT
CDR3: CASSRAGVNTGELFF

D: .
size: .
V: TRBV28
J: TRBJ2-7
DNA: TGTGCCAGCAGTTTTAACAGGTTCTACGAGCAGTACTTC
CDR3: CASSFNRFYEQYF

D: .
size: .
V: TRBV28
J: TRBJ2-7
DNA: TGTGCCATAACAGGGACCCCTTCGCTCCACGAGCAGTACTTC
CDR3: CAITGTPSLHEQYF

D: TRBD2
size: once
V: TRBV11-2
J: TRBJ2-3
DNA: TGTGCCAGCAGCTTTACGACTAGCGGGAGTACAGATACGCAGTATTTT
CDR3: CASSFTTSGSTDTQYF

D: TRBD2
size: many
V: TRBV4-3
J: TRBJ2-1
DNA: TGCGCCAGCAGCCCCGGACTAGCGGATATGGTCGATGAGCAGTTCTTC
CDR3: CASSPGLADMVDEQFF

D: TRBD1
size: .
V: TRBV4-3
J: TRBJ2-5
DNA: TGCGCCAGCAGCCAAGGACAGGGGGCTAACGGGCAGTACTTC
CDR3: CASSQGQGANGQYF

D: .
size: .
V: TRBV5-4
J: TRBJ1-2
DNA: TGTGCCAGCAGCACGGACCAACGGGGCTACACCTTC
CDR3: CASSTDQRGYTF

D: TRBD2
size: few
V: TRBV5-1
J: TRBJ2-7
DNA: TGCGCCAGCAGCTTGGAACTAGCGGGTACCTACGAGCAGTACTTC
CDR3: CASSLELAGTYEQYF

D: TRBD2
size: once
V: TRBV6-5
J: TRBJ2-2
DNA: TGTGCCAGCAGTTACTCCCGGGGCCTAGCGGGAGCAGGCGGCGGGGAGCTGTTTTTT
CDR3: CASSYSRGLAGAGGGELFF

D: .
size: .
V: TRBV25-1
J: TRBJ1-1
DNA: TGTGCCAGCAGTGAATACGGGGGGCCGGGTGAAGCTTTCTTT
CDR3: CASSEYGGPGEAFF

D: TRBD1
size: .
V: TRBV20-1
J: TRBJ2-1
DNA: TGCAGTGCTAACACGGGACAGATCTCCTACAATGAGCAGTTCTTC
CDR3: CSANTGQISYNEQFF

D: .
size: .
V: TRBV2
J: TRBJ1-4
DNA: TGTGCCAGCAGTGAAAAAGGGGAGTTCGCTGAAAAACTGTTTTTT
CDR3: CASSEKGEFAEKLFF

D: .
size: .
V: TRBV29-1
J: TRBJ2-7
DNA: TGCAGCGTACTCGACACCCTGGCGGGCTACGAGCAGTACTTC
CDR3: CSVLDTLAGYEQYF

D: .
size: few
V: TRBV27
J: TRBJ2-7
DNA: TGTGCCAGCAGTGTCTCGATGGGGATGGGGACCTACGAGCAGTACTTC
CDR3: CASSVSMGMGTYEQYF

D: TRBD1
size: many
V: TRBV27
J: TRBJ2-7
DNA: TGTGCCAGCAGTCTTACCGGGACAGGAGCCTACGAGCAGTACTTC
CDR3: CASSLTGTGAYEQYF

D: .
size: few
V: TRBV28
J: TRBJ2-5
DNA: TGTGCCAGCATTAAGCGTACCCAAGAGACCCAGTACTTC
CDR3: CASIKRTQETQYF

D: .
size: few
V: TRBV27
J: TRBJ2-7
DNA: TGTGCCAGCAGTTTACAGGGCAGGTCCTACGAGCAGTACTTC
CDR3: CASSLQGRSYEQYF

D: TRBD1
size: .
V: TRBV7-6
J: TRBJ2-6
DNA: TGTGCCAGCACCGACGGGGACAGGGGACCTTCTGGGGCCAACGTCCTGACTTTC
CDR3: CASTDGDRGPSGANVLTF

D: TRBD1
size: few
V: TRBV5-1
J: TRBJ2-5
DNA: TGCGCCAGCAGCTTCCGGACAGGGAACCAAGAGACCCAGTACTTC
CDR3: CASSFRTGNQETQYF

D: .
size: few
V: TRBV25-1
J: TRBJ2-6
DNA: TGTGCCAGCAGTGAATGGGTTCCATCTTCTGGGGCCAACGTCCTGACTTTC
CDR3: CASSEWVPSSGANVLTF

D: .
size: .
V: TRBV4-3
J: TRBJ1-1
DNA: TGCGCCAGCAGCCAAGACAGGAGCGTGAACACTGAAGCTTTCTTT
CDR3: CASSQDRSVNTEAFF